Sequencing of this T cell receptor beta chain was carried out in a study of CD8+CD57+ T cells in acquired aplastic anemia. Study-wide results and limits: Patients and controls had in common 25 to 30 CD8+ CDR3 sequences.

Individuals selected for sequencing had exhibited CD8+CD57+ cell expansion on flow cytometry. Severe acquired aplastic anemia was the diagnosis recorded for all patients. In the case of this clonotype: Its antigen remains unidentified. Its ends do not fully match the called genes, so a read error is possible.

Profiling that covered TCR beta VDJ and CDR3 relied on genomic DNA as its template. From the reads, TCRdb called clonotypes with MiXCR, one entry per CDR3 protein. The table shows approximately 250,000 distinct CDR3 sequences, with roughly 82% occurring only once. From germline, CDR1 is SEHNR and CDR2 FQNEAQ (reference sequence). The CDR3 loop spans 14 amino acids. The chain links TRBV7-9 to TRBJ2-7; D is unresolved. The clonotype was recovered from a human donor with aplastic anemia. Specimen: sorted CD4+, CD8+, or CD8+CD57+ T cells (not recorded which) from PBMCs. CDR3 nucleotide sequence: TGTGCCAGCAGCCCCGCAGGCGCGGCCGACGAGCACTACTTC. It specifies CASSPAGAADEHYF. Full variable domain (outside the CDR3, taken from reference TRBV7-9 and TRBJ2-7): DTGVSQNPRHKITKRGQNVTFRCDPISEHNRLYWYRQTLGQGPEFLTYFQNEAQLEKSRLLSDRFSAERPKGSFSTLEIQRTEQGDSAMYLCASSPAGAADEHYFGPGTRLTVT.